Each of the 17 T cell receptor beta chains below was sequenced from the same sample in a study of T cell changes during pregnancy in multiple sclerosis. Using immunoSEQ multiplex PCR, the repertoire was profiled, and TCRdb retains in-frame clones only, with some absent. The sample yields 75,000 to 95,000 clones, around 92% seen once. The sample consisted of peripheral blood, taken after pregnancy. The receptors stem from a female donor with multiple sclerosis, enrolled in a pregnancy study.

The gene calls are TRBV6-1 and TRBJ1-5; D is ambiguous. This CDR3 is built from 15 residues. V lost 6 bases, J lost 3 bases, and 15 bases lay in between. CDR1 and CDR2 (germline): MNHNS, SASEGT. CDR3 DNA sequence: TGTGCCAGCAGCGTGGTTACAGCGGACAATCAGCCCCAGCATTTT. Protein: CASSVVTADNQPQHF.

The J gene is TRBJ2-7, the V gene TRBV7-8, with a tentative D call TRBD2 (5 bases). Trimming took 5 bases from V and 7 from J, leaving 12 bases between them. The CDR3 sequence is 12 residues long. CDR1 is SGHVS, CDR2 FQNEAQ, per germline. In DNA form, the CDR3 reads TGTGCCAGCAGCCCAGCGGTGGGTGAGCAGTACTTC. Amino acid sequence: CASSPAVGEQYF.

The CDR3 DNA follows: TGTGCCAGTAAGGGACAGGACTATGGCTACACCTTC. This codes for CASKGQDYGYTF. The chain uses TRBV6-1 and TRBJ1-2, with TRBD1 identical over 8 bases. Germline V CDR1 and CDR2: MNHNS, SASEGT. J gave up 3 bases and V 9 bases, and 3 bases lay outside the gene matches. The CDR3 extends over 12 amino acids.

V is TRBV27 and J is TRBJ1-2, with 7 bases fitting TRBD1. The CDR3 loop spans 13 amino acids. Germline lookup yields CDR1 MNHEY and CDR2 SMNVEV (reference sequence). Losses at the gene ends were 4 bases for V and 5 bases for J; bases not matched to a gene: 4. The CDR3 coding sequence is TGTGCCAGCAGTTCCGGGACAGATTATGGCTACACCTTC. Translating gives CASSSGTDYGYTF.

J is TRBJ1-2 and V is TRBV6-5; D is possibly TRBD1 (6 bases). The V and J ends lost 6 bases and 5 bases respectively, with 13 bases between them. CDR1 is MNHEY and CDR2 is SVGAGI in the germline V gene. This CDR3 is built from 13 residues. The CDR3 nucleotides are TGTGCCAGCAGGAATGACAGGAGGTATGGCTACACCTTC. It specifies CASRNDRRYGYTF.

The V and J genes are TRBV7-2 and TRBJ1-3; D possibly corresponds to TRBD1 (6 bases). Trimming stripped 5 bases from V and 1 base from J, with 9 bases between. Germline V lookup: CDR1 SGHTA, CDR2 FQGNSA. There are 14 residues in the CDR3. CDR3 nucleotide sequence: TGTGCCAGCAGCCCTGGGACATCTGGAAACACCATATATTTT. It translates to CASSPGTSGNTIYF.

This chain uses TRBV4-3 with TRBJ1-3; D remains ambiguous. In germline, CDR1 is LGHNA, CDR2 YSLEER. V was cut by 1 base and J by 1 base, with 11 bases left in between. The CDR3 loop spans 16 amino acids. The CDR3 DNA reads as TGCGCCAGCAGCCAAGCTTATCCCGTATCTGGAAACACCATATATTTT. It specifies CASSQAYPVSGNTIYF.

The rearrangement uses TRBV30 and TRBJ1-2; the match to TRBD1 covers 8 bases. Germline V gene data show CDR1 as GTSNPN and CDR2 as SVGIG (reference sequence). This CDR3 spans 16 amino acids. Germline trimming cut 2 bases from V and 0 bases from J; bases unmatched to any gene: 8. The CDR3 DNA sequence: TGTGCCTGGAGTCACACGACAGGGGAAGCTAACTATGGCTACACCTTC. It is translated as CAWSHTTGEANYGYTF.

The J gene is TRBJ2-1, the V gene TRBV19; D is perhaps TRBD2 (6 bases). The V gene's germline CDR1 is LNHDA and CDR2 SQIVND (reference sequence). Trimming stripped 4 bases from V and 5 bases from J, with 12 bases between. The CDR3 consists of 14 residues. The CDR3 sequence is CASSRPGDHNEQFF. CDR3 DNA: TGTGCCAGTAGTAGACCGGGGGATCACAATGAGCAGTTCTTC.

The rearrangement joins TRBV19 to TRBJ2-3; 9 nucleotides match TRBD2. The CDR3 runs 20 residues. Germline V gene lookup returns CDR1 LNHDA and CDR2 SQIVND (reference sequence). Losses at the gene ends were 7 bases for V and 1 base for J; bases not matched to a gene: 21. CDR3 protein: CASTYLPKGGRTSGTDTQYF. CDR3 bases: TGTGCCAGTACCTACCTCCCCAAGGGAGGGAGGACTAGCGGCACAGATACGCAGTATTTT.

The V call is TRBV6-5, the J call TRBJ2-7; 10 bases are a match to TRBD2. Unmatched junction bases numbered 8, after V lost 6 bases and J lost 3 bases. The CDR3 totals 15 residues. Germline CDR1 MNHEY, CDR2 SVGAGI. CDR3 sequence (DNA): TGTGCCAGCAGGGACTGGGCTAGCGGGAGCTACGAGCAGTACTTC. Residues: CASRDWASGSYEQYF.

This clone was seen a handful of times. V usage is TRBV28 and J usage is TRBJ1-1; D call uncertain. This CDR3 contains 12 residues. V lost 8 bases, J lost 7 bases, and 14 bases lay in between. CDR1 and CDR2 (germline): MDHEN, SYDVKM. CDR3 coding DNA: TGTGCCAGCCACACAGAAAACTTTGAAGCTTTCTTT. Translation gives CASHTENFEAFF.

The chain carries TRBV4-3 and TRBJ2-2, with D perhaps matching TRBD1 (6 bases). Germline V lookup: CDR1 LGHNA, CDR2 YSLEER. The CDR3 is 15 residues long. Trimming cost V 4 bases and J 1 base, with 10 bases left between them. The CDR3 protein is CASSPRTENTGELFF. The CDR3 nucleotides read TGCGCCAGCAGCCCCCGGACAGAGAACACCGGGGAGCTGTTTTTT.

This clone appeared a single time. The CDR3 DNA sequence: TGTGCCAGCAGCGTAGGCAGGGGGCTTGGGGGGTATGGCTACACCTTC. Translating it yields CASSVGRGLGGYGYTF. The V and J genes are TRBV9 and TRBJ1-2; 8 nucleotides match TRBD1. With V trimmed by 0 bases and J by 5 bases, 9 bases remained unmatched. CDR1 and CDR2 (germline): SGDLS, YYNGEE. This CDR3 has 16 residues.

This clone was seen a few times. The V and J genes are TRBV4-2 and TRBJ2-4; 8 bases align to TRBD1. CDR3 length equals 17 residues. The V gene's germline CDR1 is LGHNA and CDR2 YNFKEQ. Trimming took 0 bases from V and 5 from J; bases not matched to a gene: 9. In DNA form, the CDR3 reads TGTGCCAGCAGCCAAGATTGGGGACAGGCCCAACAAAACATTCAGTACTTC. Translating it yields CASSQDWGQAQQNIQYF.

This chain uses TRBV5-5 with TRBJ1-6, with D perhaps matching TRBD1 (6 bases). From germline, CDR1 is SGHKS and CDR2 YYEKEE (reference sequence). Deletions cut 4 bases from V and 14 bases from J, with 19 bases between. The CDR3 extends over 14 amino acids. CDR3 bases: TGTGCCAGCAGCACCGGGTCGGGGGGCATGACCCTCCACTTT. Translation gives CASSTGSGGMTLHF.

This sequence joins TRBV9 and TRBJ1-2, with D unresolved. This CDR3 is 14 amino acids long. Trimming took off 3 bases at V and 6 bases at J, with 15 bases between the two ends. Germline V gene lookup returns CDR1 SGDLS and CDR2 YYNGEE. CDR3 residues: CASSGPDKLHGYTF. CDR3 DNA: TGTGCCAGCAGCGGCCCAGACAAGCTCCATGGCTACACCTTC. Together with reference TRBV9 and TRBJ1-2, the CDR3 gives the full variable domain: DSGVTQTPKHLITATGQRVTLRCSPRSGDLSVYWYQQSLDQGLQFLIQYYNGEERAKGNILERFSAQQFPDLHSELNLSSLELGDSALYFCASSGPDKLHGYTFGSGTRLTVV.